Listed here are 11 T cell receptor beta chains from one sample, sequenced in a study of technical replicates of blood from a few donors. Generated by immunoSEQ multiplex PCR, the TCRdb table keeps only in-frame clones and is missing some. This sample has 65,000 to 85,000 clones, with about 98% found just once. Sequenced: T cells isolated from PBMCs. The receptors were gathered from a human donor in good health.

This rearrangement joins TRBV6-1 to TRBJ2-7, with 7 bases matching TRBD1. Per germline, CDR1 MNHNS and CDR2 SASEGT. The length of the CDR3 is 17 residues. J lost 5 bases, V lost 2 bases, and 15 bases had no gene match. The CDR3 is CASSEFHSQGVGNEQYF. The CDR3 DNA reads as TGTGCCAGCAGTGAATTTCACAGCCAGGGGGTCGGAAACGAGCAGTACTTC.

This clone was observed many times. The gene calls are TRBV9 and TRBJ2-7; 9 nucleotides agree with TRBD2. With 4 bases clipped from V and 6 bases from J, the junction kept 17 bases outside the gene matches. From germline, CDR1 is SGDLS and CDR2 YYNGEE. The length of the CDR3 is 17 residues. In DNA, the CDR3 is TGTGCCAGCAGCCCACTCAGCACCGGGACTAGCACCTTCGAGCAGTACTTC. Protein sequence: CASSPLSTGTSTFEQYF.

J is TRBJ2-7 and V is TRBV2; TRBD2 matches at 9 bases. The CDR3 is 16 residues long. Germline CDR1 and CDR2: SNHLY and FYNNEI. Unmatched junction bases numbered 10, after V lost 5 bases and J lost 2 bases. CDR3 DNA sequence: TGTGCCAGCAGTCCTAATCCAGCGGGGGGAACCTACGAGCAGTACTTC. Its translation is CASSPNPAGGTYEQYF.

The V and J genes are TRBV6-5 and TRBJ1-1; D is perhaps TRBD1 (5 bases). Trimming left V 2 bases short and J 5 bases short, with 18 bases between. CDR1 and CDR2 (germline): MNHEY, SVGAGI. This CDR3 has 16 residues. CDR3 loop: CASSYAGNKMRTEAFF. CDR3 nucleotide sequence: TGTGCCAGCAGTTACGCAGGGAATAAGATGAGGACTGAAGCTTTCTTT.

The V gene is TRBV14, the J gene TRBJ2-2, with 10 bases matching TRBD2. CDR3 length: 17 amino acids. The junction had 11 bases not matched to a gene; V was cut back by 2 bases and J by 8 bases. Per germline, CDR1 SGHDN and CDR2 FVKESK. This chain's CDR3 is CASSQRSPGLAQGELFF. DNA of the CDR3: TGTGCCAGCAGCCAAAGGTCCCCGGGACTAGCGCAAGGGGAGCTGTTTTTT.

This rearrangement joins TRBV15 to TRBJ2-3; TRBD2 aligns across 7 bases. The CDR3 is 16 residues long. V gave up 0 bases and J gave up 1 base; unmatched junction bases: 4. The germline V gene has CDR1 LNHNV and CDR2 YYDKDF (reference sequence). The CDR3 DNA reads TGTGCCACCAGCAGAGATCGCAGCGGGGGCACAGATACGCAGTATTTT. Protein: CATSRDRSGGTDTQYF.

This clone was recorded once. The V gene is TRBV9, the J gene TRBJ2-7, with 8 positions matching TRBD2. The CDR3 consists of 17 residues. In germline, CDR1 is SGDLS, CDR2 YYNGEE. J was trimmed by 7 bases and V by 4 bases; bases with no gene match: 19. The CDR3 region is CASSPGGERGTLWEQYF. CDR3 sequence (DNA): TGTGCCAGCAGCCCGGGGGGGGAGCGGGGGACCCTTTGGGAGCAGTACTTC. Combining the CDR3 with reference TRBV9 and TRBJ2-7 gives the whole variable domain DSGVTQTPKHLITATGQRVTLRCSPRSGDLSVYWYQQSLDQGLQFLIQYYNGEERAKGNILERFSAQQFPDLHSELNLSSLELGDSALYFCASSPGGERGTLWEQYFGPGTRLTVT.

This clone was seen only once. Here the CDR3 reads CASSPGPTEMGQFF. The CDR3, as DNA: TGTGCCAGCAGCCCGGGTCCGACCGAAATGGGGCAGTTCTTC. V usage is TRBV5-4 and J usage is TRBJ2-1; D is undetermined. Trimming cost V 4 bases and J 12 bases, with 20 bases left between them. Germline V gene data show CDR1 as SGHNT and CDR2 as YYREEE (reference sequence). The CDR3 extends over 14 amino acids.

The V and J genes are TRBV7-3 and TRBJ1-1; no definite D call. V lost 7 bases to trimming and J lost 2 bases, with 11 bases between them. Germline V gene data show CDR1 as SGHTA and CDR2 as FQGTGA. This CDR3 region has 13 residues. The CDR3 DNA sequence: TGTGCCAGCACCTCAGGCCCAAACACTGAAGCTTTCTTT. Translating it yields CASTSGPNTEAFF.

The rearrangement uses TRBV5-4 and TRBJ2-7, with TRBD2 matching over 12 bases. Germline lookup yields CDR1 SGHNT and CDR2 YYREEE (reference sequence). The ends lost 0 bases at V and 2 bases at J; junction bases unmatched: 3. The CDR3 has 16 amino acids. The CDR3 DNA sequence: TGTGCCAGCAGCTTGGATCTAGCGGGAGGGCCCTACGAGCAGTACTTC. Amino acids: CASSLDLAGGPYEQYF.

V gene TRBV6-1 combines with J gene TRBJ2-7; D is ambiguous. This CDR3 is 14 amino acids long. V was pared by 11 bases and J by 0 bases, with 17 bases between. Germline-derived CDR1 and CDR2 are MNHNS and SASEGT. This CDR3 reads CAARVRYPSYEQYF. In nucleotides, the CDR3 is TGTGCCGCACGCGTTCGTTACCCCTCCTACGAGCAGTACTTC.